This TCR beta chain was recovered during a study of blood T cells in healthy people across ages. Study-level findings and limits: More naive CD4+ cells and higher diversity were found in long-lived than in aged donors. Shifts in expanded clonotypes may have been confounded by donor CMV status, which was unknown.

As regards this clonotype: Antigen: not known. A junction boundary mismatches the germline segment, possibly from a read error.

Each donor supplied roughly 9.2 milliliters of peripheral blood. This CDR3 has 14 residues. The germline V gene has CDR1 MNHNY and CDR2 SVGAGI (reference sequence). With a J-beta primer mix and a sample-barcoded 5' primer, a second PCR ran roughly 6 to 12 cycles. Each cDNA molecule received a tag from a template-switch adaptor that had 12 random nucleotides. TCRdb redid the calling of the 5' RACE reads with MiXCR, one entry per CDR3 protein. This sample carries 1.5 million to 2 million distinct CDR3 sequences, about two fifths of them seen once, and the ten largest clones take roughly 23%. The chain carries TRBV6-6 and TRBJ2-4; TRBD1 is a possible D gene (5 bases). Gene TRBJ2-7 matches the end of the DNA better, so the J call may be wrong. The material sequenced was blood. The TCR originated in a human donor in good health. The CDR3 sequence: CASRYSDSSYEQYF. DNA of the CDR3: TGTGCCAGCAGGTACTCTGACAGTTCCTACGAGCAGTACTTC.